The text below deals with one T cell receptor (beta chain). Its cognate antigen has yet to be identified. No much larger clonotype is one base removed from it; base qualities were not supplied. Including the terminal cysteine and phenylalanine, the CDR3 comprises 14 residues. Solely the CDR3 DNA is kept, with 42 bases framed from the first base. CDR1 and CDR2, per the germline V gene, are SGHDN and FVKESK. Trimming takes 5 bases from V and 4 bases from J, and the germline ends sit 9 bases apart. The library was prepared using 5' RACE. TCRdb records Illumina HiSeq 2000 as the sequencer. Template switching added a universal primer binding site, and the final cDNA carried a unique molecular identifier that allowed TCR cDNA molecules to be counted accurately. Specific primers in the conserved constant-segment region were used to synthesize first-strand cDNA for TCR alpha and beta chains. To control for contamination, each cDNA library was double barcoded with a SMART-Mk sample barcode plus Illumina barcodes. TruSeq adapter sequences and Illumina sample barcodes were added in two successive PCR steps. Sequencing of the TCR alpha and beta cDNA libraries was done on the Illumina HiSeq platform using custom primers. As for how the authors treated the data: Unique molecular identifiers were extracted from raw reads with MiGEC, and CDR3 positions were determined with MiXCR. For each individual, recombination models were inferred using an EM algorithm with the repgenHMM and IGoR tools. Shared clonotypes were analyzed with the tcR package in R, and sharing was normalized by the product of cloneset sizes. To study raw recombination free of thymic and clonal selection effects, out-of-frame nonproductive sequences were analyzed. TCRdb trimmed public reads at Q25 via fastp, called clones via MiXCR and kept in-frame beta chains. Merged by CDR3 protein, the rows form single entries marked with the most common genes and DNA. The authors' filters were not applied to this entry. The sample includes hundreds of thousands of distinct CDR3 sequences, with 9% to 15% observed a single time. The ten largest clones represent 1.5% to 2% of the sample.

Every donor was a healthy Caucasian. Three pairs of female monozygotic twins, all aged roughly 18 to 30 years, were included in the twin cohort. RNA for TCR libraries was isolated from peripheral blood mononuclear cells. This sample is part of a study of identical twins (TCRdb year 2016). Concerning the study at large: The study deep-sequenced TCR alpha and beta repertoires from monozygotic twins, unrelated adults of various ages and cord blood to test whether fetal clonotypes persist. To rule out contamination, the twin experiments were replicated at different times with different library preparation protocols. Overall study outcomes, separate from this receptor: The excess sharing between twins in beta out-of-frame sequences was weaker because fewer shared sequences reduced the signal-to-noise ratio. In monozygotic twins, recombination models systematically underestimated out-of-frame TCR alpha sharing, but the models matched the sharing seen between unrelated individuals. Because the same donors could not be followed over many years, conclusions were based on cross-sectional statistical analysis. Zero-insertion analyses could be partly confounded by invariant T cells such as MAIT and iNKT, though diverse VJ usage argued against such confounding for most clonotypes. Compared with coincidental sharing between unrelated individuals, out-of-frame TCR alpha sequences shared between twins showed an excess of sequences with low generation probability. Abundant cord blood beta clonotypes had fewer insertions, young adult naive repertoires showed a similar but weaker trend, and memory repertoires showed no such trend.

Another study also made use of these data, one on yellow fever vaccine responses in identical twins. The second study's authors report: According to the authors, in identical twins the way T cells responded to vaccination appeared partly convergent and partly personalized. In the study, vaccine-responding T cell clones were precisely tracked in identical twins.

Sequencing was done on a sample of PBMCs. The sequence was obtained from a woman aged 18-29 years in good health. Here the chain combines TRBV14 and TRBJ1-6; matching of 6 bases hints at TRBD1 as the D gene. The DNA is as follows: TGTGCCAGCAGCAAACAGGGTTATAATTCACCCCTCCACTTT. Translation gives CASSKQGYNSPLHF.